The subject of this entry is one TCR beta chain. Its specificity is not known. Produced via immunoSEQ multiplex PCR; TCRdb's table is partial and in-frame only. The sample includes some 94,000 clones, roughly nine tenths of them seen just once. The sample belongs to a study of T cell responses to AZD1222 COVID-19 vaccine. Deletions cut 7 bases from V and 6 bases from J, with 12 bases between. Germline CDR1 LNHDA, CDR2 SQIVND (reference sequence). The CDR3 runs to 12 residues. Study observations and caveats: Spike-wide vaccine-associated CD4 TCRs dominated at 160-218 and 743-854.

The source of this sequence is an adult who received the AZD1222 COVID-19 vaccine. The sequenced sample was peripheral blood, obtained 28 days after the second AZD1222 dose. The V call is TRBV19, the J call TRBJ1-1; the D is unclear. CDR3 nucleotide sequence: TGTGCCAGTACCTTAGGACGGGCTGAAGCTTTCTTT. Its protein product is CASTLGRAEAFF.